This T cell receptor beta chain was recovered during a study of CD8 T cell repertoires and HIV-1 epitope variants. Some clones are missing from TCRdb's copy, which holds only in-frame ones; the method was immunoSEQ multiplex PCR. Seen here are about 5,900 clones, approximately 70% observed once, and the top ten hold just under 45%. This clone was counted a few times. Its antigen is not identified. Deletions cut 9 bases from V and 4 bases from J, with 19 bases between. This CDR3 contains 15 residues. CDR1 MNHEY and CDR2 SMNVEV come from the germline V gene (reference sequence). Points from the study as a whole: Roughly nine antigen-specific TCR beta clonotypes were found; roughly six seemed cross-reactive to variants.

This clonotype was sampled from a male donor with HIV. The rearrangement uses TRBV27 and TRBJ1-3; D remains unclear. Material for sequencing was cultured CD8+ T cells derived from PBMCs. CDR3 bases: TGTGCCAGTTCTACTTCAGGTTCCGTCGGAAACACCATATATTTT. This translates into CASSTSGSVGNTIYF.